This T cell receptor beta chain stems from a study of blood T cell repertoires in COVID-19. Study-level background: Whether acute or convalescent, the COVID-19 samples came from the United States, Italy and Spain. PBMCs, B-cell-depleted T cells, or T cells provided the cDNA or gDNA that made up the material.

In regard to this clone: Germline and junction disagree at one end, which may indicate a read error.

Authors' data handling: Using reference gene primer amplification, nucleated cell counts were estimated. TCRdb's copy holds only in-frame clones and misses some; the assay was immunoSEQ multiplex PCR. Clone size and the V and J calls come from that table; the DNA yielded D and trimming. The data show 100,000 to 150,000 clones, 83% seen once. Germline V CDR1 and CDR2: SGHNT, YENEEA. The CDR3 runs 13 residues. This rearrangement joins TRBV11-3 to TRBJ1-6, with 8 nucleotides matching TRBD1. The sequencing sample was made of peripheral blood. This TCR came from a man older than 75 with active or convalescent COVID-19. Here the CDR3 reads CVSSLTGGSPLHF. In DNA form, the CDR3 reads TGTGTCAGCAGCTTAACAGGGGGTTCACCCCTCCACTTT.